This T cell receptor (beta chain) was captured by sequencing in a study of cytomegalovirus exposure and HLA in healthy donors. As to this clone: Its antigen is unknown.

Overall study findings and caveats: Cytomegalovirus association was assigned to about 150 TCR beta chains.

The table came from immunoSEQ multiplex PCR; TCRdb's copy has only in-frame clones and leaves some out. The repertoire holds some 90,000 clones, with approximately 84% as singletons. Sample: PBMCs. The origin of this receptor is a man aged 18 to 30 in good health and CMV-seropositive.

The chain's CDR3 is CASSPSGGTIQETQYF. CDR3 nucleotides: TGCGCCAGCAGCCCAAGCGGGGGGACCATACAAGAGACCCAGTACTTC. The chain has TRBV5-1 and TRBJ2-5; the match to TRBD2 covers 9 bases. V lost 4 bases and J lost 2; bases outside the gene matches: 9. Germline V lookup: CDR1 SGHRS, CDR2 YFSETQ. CDR3 length: 16 amino acids.